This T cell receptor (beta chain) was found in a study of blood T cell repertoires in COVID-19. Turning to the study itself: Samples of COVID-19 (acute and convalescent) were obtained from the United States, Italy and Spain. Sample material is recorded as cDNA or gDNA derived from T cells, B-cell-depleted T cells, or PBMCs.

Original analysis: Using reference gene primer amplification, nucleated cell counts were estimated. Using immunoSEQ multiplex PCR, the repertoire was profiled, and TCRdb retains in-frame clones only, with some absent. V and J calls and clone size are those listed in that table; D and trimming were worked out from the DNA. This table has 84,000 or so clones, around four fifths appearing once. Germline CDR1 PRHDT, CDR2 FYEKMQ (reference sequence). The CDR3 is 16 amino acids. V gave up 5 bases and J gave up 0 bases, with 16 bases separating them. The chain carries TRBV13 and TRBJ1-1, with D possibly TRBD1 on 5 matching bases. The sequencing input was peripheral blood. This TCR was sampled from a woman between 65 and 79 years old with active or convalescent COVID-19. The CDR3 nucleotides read TGTGCCAGCAGCAGACGGACCGGGACTTTGAACACTGAAGCTTTCTTT. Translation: CASSRRTGTLNTEAFF.